This T cell receptor beta chain was retrieved from a study of cytomegalovirus exposure and HLA in healthy donors (dated by TCRdb to about 2017). Background for the entire study: An earlier analysis of several hundred of the donors reported about 260 Gb of sequence data and about 120 million unique TCR beta sequences obtained from roughly 180 million T cells. Typing coverage varied by locus: roughly 629-630 donors for A, B, C, DRB1 and DQB1; approximately 500 for DQA1; 606 for DPA1; roughly 470 for DPB1. A later analysis re-analyzed previously published TCR beta repertoires from about 730 donors and added high-resolution HLA genotyping to study TCR occurrence patterns. An early release that covered about 600 HLA-typed donors contained about 300 gigabases of sequencing data and roughly 84 million unique TCR sequences. All discovery cohort repertoires had been generated on a single sequencing platform. The study was designed to test whether signatures of past pathogen exposure could be identified by cataloging public T cell receptors. Of the roughly 400 genotyped donors, over 70% fell in the genetic ancestry cluster associated with self-reported Caucasian donors. Rather than using new phenotypic data, the later analysis identified candidate immune exposures from TCR beta sequences and from how often those sequences occurred across donors. High-throughput TCR immunosequencing, statistical association of individual TCRs with disease status, and machine learning were combined to predict cytomegalovirus infection status. Among some 400 genotyped donors of the cohort, an average of approximately 200,000 unique TCR beta nucleotide sequences was sequenced per donor, of which 15% to 20% were non-productive. The study used immunosequencing to profile the T cell repertoires of approximately 690 subjects and linked those repertoires to cytomegalovirus serostatus. To decide whether each TCR beta V gene segment behaved as functional or pseudogenic, an earlier analysis of several hundred of the donors relied on high-throughput TCR beta sequencing. Donor age, sex, ethnicity and CMV serostatus were compiled together with the repertoire data. In addition to the first cohort of roughly 700 subjects, a separate validation cohort of approximately 130 different subjects was used. Roughly five DR-DQ haplotypes were handled as single units for association and clustering, since linkage in the cohort was strong. Genome-wide SNP genotypes for about 60% of the roughly 670 donors were used in a later genetic analysis, which treated that subset as a discovery cohort. Both class I and class II loci were covered by HLA typing, at four-digit resolution.

Concerning this clone: Its recognized antigen is unknown. Nothing much larger sits one base from this clone, and base qualities are not available.

Results and caveats for the whole study, not just this receptor: Because HLA typing was missing for some donors at each locus, association tests included only the typed subset. A further reported finding was that TCR beta sequences accurately predicted the HLA-A and HLA-B alleles for most subjects in the first cohort. Presence/absence analyses assumed roughly uniform sequencing depth across donors, an assumption that may not hold. Correlated functional status among segregating V segments might be attributable to linkage disequilibrium, but an unknown experimental factor could not be ruled out. In a later genetic analysis, a missense DCLRE1C variant was associated with V-gene and J-gene trimming of TCR beta chains, and the association was replicated in an independent cohort. In a later genetic analysis, fewer N-insertions in productive TCRs were reported among donors in an Asian-associated ancestry cluster than the approximately 630-donor mean. In vitro tests confirmed that a few of the cytomegalovirus-associated TCR beta chains recognize cytomegalovirus antigens. Across donors, most TCR sequences were observed very rarely, whereas some public TCRs were present in many individuals. An earlier analysis of 587 of the donors showed that most TCR beta V segments appeared in productive rearrangements either about 90% or about 30% of the time, which broadly matched IMGT annotations. A cluster of highly shared sequence variants was judged likely to be a technical artifact of the sequencing pipeline. Specific HLA alleles were associated with roughly 17,000 TCR beta sequences at a false discovery rate of 0.05 in a later analysis. In a later analysis, HLA-associated TCR beta chains showed more clonal expansion and lower generation probabilities than non-associated chains that were equally common. Assigning TCR associations to individual alleles was difficult when HLA alleles, especially DR and DQ, strongly co-occurred. Approximately 18 rarely observed V segments, including chromosome 9 orphons, were excluded from the earlier analysis of almost 600 of the donors because counts were too low. Only TCR beta chains were sequenced in this cohort, and the absence of alpha or paired-chain data limited detectable features. Because the 87-base-pair reads could not distinguish some IMGT-functional V segments, including TRBV6-2 and TRBV6-3, those segments were excluded. A total of around 150 TCR beta chains were listed by the study as associated with cytomegalovirus. A later analysis found that most CMV-associated TCR beta chains appeared HLA-restricted, with HLA associations seemingly driven largely by CMV exposure. Cytomegalovirus status was reported to be diagnosed by the classifier with high specificity and sensitivity in both the original and validation cohorts. The only immune exposure information available for the cohort was CMV serostatus. In a later analysis, TCR association rates were found to vary across HLA loci, with the most associated TCRs seen for DRB1 alleles and the fewest for HLA-C alleles. According to the authors, the approach could potentially be generalized to other disease states and immunological phenotypes. According to a later analysis, parvovirus B19, influenza, CMV and Epstein-Barr virus appeared linked to several top co-occurrence clusters.

The cohort consisted of approximately 690 healthy bone marrow donors. At the time of sampling, all cohort members were nominally healthy, though unrecorded immune exposures were likely present. The donor tested CMV seronegative, placing the donor among the 352 seronegative members of the cohort. Each donor provided a peripheral blood sample, and peripheral blood mononuclear cells were used for TCR beta sequencing. Genomic DNA extraction from the blood cell samples was performed with the Qiagen DNeasy Blood Extraction Kit. Library preparation was by the immunoSEQ multiplex PCR assay. A mixture of 60 forward primers for TCR Vbeta segments and 13 reverse primers for TCR Jbeta segments was used in the multiplex PCR. A multiplex PCR assay on genomic DNA amplified the CDR3 region of rearranged TCR beta genes. On the Illumina HiSeq System, the amplified TCR beta libraries were sequenced as 87-base-pair reads. For the original study's pipeline: A later analysis counted around 72 million unique TCR beta chains across the 550 to 700 repertoires, and about 10 million of these chains were shared by at least two donors. To remove PCR and sequencing errors, raw reads were error-corrected and collapsed into unique sequences using a nearest-neighbor algorithm that merged closely related sequences. V, D and J gene segments were assigned by aligning CDR3 sequences to IMGT reference sequences. For a sequence to be retained, a match of at least six nucleotides to both a V gene segment and a J gene segment was required. Rearrangements were called productive when the CDR3 lacked stop codons and stayed in frame with V and J; all others were non-productive. Following IMGT convention, CDR3 was defined as the stretch from the second conserved V-encoded cysteine to the conserved J-encoded phenylalanine. The earlier analysis of about 610 of the donors excluded any sequence lacking an unambiguous match to a single V gene segment. In an earlier analysis of several hundred of the donors, V segments were called functional above 56.7% productive rearrangements and were called segregating when the between-donor standard deviation exceeded 5%. A statistical classification framework was built for diagnosing cytomegalovirus status from the catalog of TCR beta chain sequences. In a later analysis, TCR nucleotide sequences were compared against IMGT/GENE-DB human TR gene sequences so that V and J genes could be assigned. In a later analysis, CDR3 sequences and most-parsimonious VDJ recombination scenarios were assigned using the TCRdist pipeline. A later analysis defined each TCR beta chain by its CDR3 amino acid sequence plus V-gene family, and excluded reads lacking a unique V-gene family. To address suspected cross-contamination and a sequencing artifact, a later analysis removed 592 highly shared, low-generation-probability nucleotide sequences. In a later analysis, a clonal expansion index was calculated for each public chain from normalized within-repertoire ranks of inferred template counts. Generation probabilities in a later analysis came from a VDJ recombination model fitted to out-of-frame rearrangements, and those results were checked against IGoR. In a later analysis, TCR-TCR, TCR-HLA and TCR-CMV co-occurrence was scored with hypergeometric tests, and a repertoire-size bias correction was applied to TCR pairs. A later analysis estimated false discovery rates by permuting HLA or CMV assignments 20 times. In a later analysis, co-occurring TCRs were grouped using DBSCAN, with TCRdist sequence similarity added in when clustering inside HLA-allele-positive subsets. Co-occurrence clustering excluded repertoires with fewer than 30,000 or more than 120,000 public chains, plus five with anomalous nucleotide sharing. What TCRdb holds here is the immuneACCESS table cut down to in-frame rearrangements. Part of the clones is not present; checked against another copy, under half of the missing clones reflect an unresolved V gene, and the others are unexplained. The V and J calls and clone size come from that table; D and trimming were worked out from the DNA. This sample is represented by around 130,000 clones; 80% of them were singletons. 1% of the sample rests with the top ten.

The V and J ends are trimmed by 8 bases and 0 bases, leaving 12 bases between them. The cysteine opens and the phenylalanine closes a CDR3 of 14 amino acids. Left in the record is the CDR3 DNA by itself, 42 bases read in frame from the first base. CDR1 and CDR2, per the germline V gene, are SGHVS and FNYEAQ. The specimen sequenced was PBMCs. The receptor was isolated from a man aged 35-49 years in good health and CMV-seronegative. The chain links TRBV7-6 with TRBJ2-3; TRBD2 is a possible D gene, resting on 6 matching bases. The CDR3 amino acid sequence is: CASQGLPSTDTQYF. Here is the DNA: TGTGCCAGCCAGGGACTTCCGAGCACAGATACGCAGTATTTT. When the CDR3 is completed using the reference TRBV7-6 and TRBJ2-3 genes on either side, the full variable domain is GAGVSQSPRYKVTKRGQDVALRCDPISGHVSLYWYRQALGQGPEFLTYFNYEAQQDKSGLPNDRFSAERPEGSISTLTIQRTEQRDSAMYRCASQGLPSTDTQYFGPGTRLTVL.